Below, 9 T cell receptor beta chains from the same sample are listed, as sequenced in a study of blood T cell repertoires in COVID-19. TCRdb's table, derived via immunoSEQ multiplex PCR, lists solely in-frame clones and lacks some. Of approximately 67,000 clones in the sample, around 90% were seen once. The sequencing input was peripheral blood. The source of these receptors is a woman of 80 years or more with acute or convalescent COVID-19.

This sequence joins TRBV7-3 and TRBJ2-3; 9 bases line up with TRBD1. This CDR3 has 15 amino acids. Looked up from germline, CDR1 is SGHTA and CDR2 is FQGTGA. Germline trimming cut 4 bases from V and 5 bases from J; bases unmatched to any gene: 7. The CDR3 spells CASSSRGQGIDTQYF. CDR3 nucleotides: TGTGCCAGCAGCTCCCGAGGACAGGGGATAGATACGCAGTATTTT. The variable domain in full, with the rest retrieved from reference TRBV7-3 and TRBJ2-3, is GAGVSQTPSNKVTEKGKYVELRCDPISGHTALYWYRQSLGQGPEFLIYFQGTGAADDSGLPNDRFFAVRPEGSVSTLKIQRTERGDSAVYLCASSSRGQGIDTQYFGPGTRLTVL.

The rearrangement uses TRBV29-1 and TRBJ1-2; D not resolved. The CDR3 contains 12 residues. The V gene's germline CDR1 is SQVTM and CDR2 ANQGSEA. Trimming cost V 8 bases and J 6 bases, with 16 bases left between them. CDR3 nucleotide sequence: TGCAGCTGTTGGGCGTACCCCAATGGCTACACCTTC. Its translation: CSCWAYPNGYTF.

The chain combines TRBV19 with TRBJ2-2; 7 bases map to TRBD1. CDR1 and CDR2 from the germline V gene are LNHDA and SQIVND (reference sequence). CDR3 length: 15 residues. Germline trimming cut 5 bases from V and 1 base from J; bases unmatched to any gene: 4. CDR3 sequence reads: CASSRTGWNTGELFF. In nucleotides, the CDR3 is TGTGCCAGTAGTCGGACAGGTTGGAACACCGGGGAGCTGTTTTTT.

The chain uses TRBV5-5 and TRBJ1-4; TRBD1 aligns across 7 bases. The V and J ends lost 0 bases and 8 bases, in that order; junction bases with no gene match: 4. Germline V gene sequence: CDR1 SGHKS, CDR2 YYEKEE (reference sequence). The CDR3 totals 14 residues. For the CDR3, the DNA is TGTGCCAGCAGCTTGGGAGGGGGCTCGGAAAAACTGTTTTTT. Residues: CASSLGGGSEKLFF.

This chain uses TRBV25-1 with TRBJ1-2; 9 bases match TRBD1. Germline V gene data show CDR1 as MGHDK and CDR2 as SYGVNS. The CDR3 loop spans 13 amino acids. J was trimmed by 12 bases and V by 4 bases; bases with no gene match: 9. In nucleotides, the CDR3 is TGTGCCAGCAGTGGGCCGGGACAGGGCCATGACACCTTC. This translates into CASSGPGQGHDTF.

V and J are TRBV19 and TRBJ2-1; no firm D call. Trimming took 5 bases from V and 4 from J, leaving 15 bases between them. In germline, CDR1 is LNHDA, CDR2 SQIVND (reference sequence). This CDR3 comprises 15 residues. This CDR3 is CASSPRGSTYNEQFF. The CDR3 DNA reads as TGTGCCAGTAGTCCCCGCGGTAGCACATACAATGAGCAGTTCTTC.

The genes are TRBV15 and TRBJ1-5; the D gene is possibly TRBD1 (5 bases). Germline V gene sequence: CDR1 LNHNV, CDR2 YYDKDF (reference sequence). The CDR3 totals 15 residues. V dropped 1 base and J dropped 5 bases, with 12 bases sitting between them. The DNA for the CDR3 is TGTGCCACCAGCAGAGGGAATGGGGCGGATCAGCCCCAGCATTTT. Translated, it gives CATSRGNGADQPQHF.

The CDR3 here is CASSPGLAGAYEQYF. For the CDR3, the DNA is TGCGCCAGCAGCCCCGGACTAGCGGGGGCCTACGAGCAGTACTTC. This sequence joins TRBV10-2 and TRBJ2-7, with TRBD2 matching over 13 bases. Germline loops: CDR1 WSHSY, CDR2 SAAADI. Trimming at V came to 6 bases and at J to 2 bases, leaving 4 bases not matched to a gene. The CDR3 loop spans 15 amino acids.

The chain carries TRBV29-1 and TRBJ1-2; tentative D call: TRBD1 (5 bases). V was cut by 4 bases and J by 8 bases, with 11 bases left in between. Germline V gene lookup returns CDR1 SQVTM and CDR2 ANQGSEA. CDR3 length: 11 residues. The CDR3 reads CSVGGDRGYTF. CDR3 nucleotide sequence: TGCAGCGTTGGGGGGGATAGGGGCTACACCTTC. Full variable domain (remainder filled in from reference TRBV29-1 and TRBJ1-2): SAVISQKPSRDICQRGTSLTIQCQVDSQVTMMFWYRQQPGQSLTLIATANQGSEATYESGFVIDKFPISRPNLTFSTLTVSNMSPEDSSIYLCSVGGDRGYTFGSGTRLTVV.